Below, 27 T cell receptor beta chains from the same sample are listed, as sequenced in a study of cytomegalovirus exposure and HLA in healthy donors. Vbeta (60) and Jbeta (13) primers were used in the PCR. Profiling relied on immunoSEQ multiplex PCR, and the TCRdb table lists in-frame clones only, not all of them. The data show roughly 150,000 clones, roughly 85% seen once. The sequenced sample was PBMCs. The receptors originated from a boy aged 2 to 9 in good health and CMV-seronegative.

J is TRBJ1-2 and V is TRBV19, with 9 bases lining up with TRBD1. Looked up from germline, CDR1 is LNHDA and CDR2 is SQIVND (reference sequence). V lost 4 bases and J lost 6; bases outside the gene matches: 6. CDR3 size: 14 residues. CDR3 amino acids: CASSTRDRVHGYTF. The CDR3 coding sequence is TGTGCCAGTAGTACTCGGGACAGGGTGCATGGCTACACCTTC. The full variable domain, rest sourced from reference TRBV19 and TRBJ1-2, is DGGITQSPKYLFRKEGQNVTLSCEQNLNHDAMYWYRQDPGQGLRLIYYSQIVNDFQKGDIAEGYSVSREKKESFPLTVTSAQKNPTAFYLCASSTRDRVHGYTFGSGTRLTVV.

This clone was counted a single time. The rearrangement uses TRBV4-1 and TRBJ2-5, with a possible D match to TRBD1 (5 bases). Trimming pared 0 bases from V and 4 bases from J, leaving 9 bases between. The CDR3 consists of 14 residues. Germline V gene lookup returns CDR1 MGHRA and CDR2 YSYEKL. The CDR3 reads CASSQDRVGETQYF. For the CDR3, the DNA is TGCGCCAGCAGCCAAGACAGGGTTGGAGAGACCCAGTACTTC.

The rearrangement links TRBV9 to TRBJ2-3; 14 bases are shared with TRBD2. The CDR3 has 18 residues. Per the germline V gene, CDR1 is SGDLS and CDR2 is YYNGEE. V trimming: 0 bases; J trimming: 1 base; junction bases outside the gene matches: 4. The CDR3 loop is CASSVAGLAGARTDTQYF. CDR3 sequence (DNA): TGTGCCAGCAGCGTAGCGGGACTAGCGGGGGCCCGCACAGATACGCAGTATTTT.

This chain uses TRBV14 with TRBJ2-7; tentatively, D is TRBD1 (5 bases). This CDR3 has 13 residues. Germline V gives CDR1 SGHDN, CDR2 FVKESK. The V end was cut by 1 base, the J end by 1 base, with 5 bases between. In DNA, the CDR3 is TGTGCCAGCAGCCAAGGGACATCCTACGAGCAGTACTTC. Translating gives CASSQGTSYEQYF.

V usage is TRBV30 and J usage is TRBJ2-3; the match to TRBD2 covers 10 bases. The CDR3 has 17 amino acids. The V segment lost 3 bases and the J segment 0 bases; nucleotides outside the gene matches: 9. CDR1 is GTSNPN, CDR2 SVGIG, per germline (reference sequence). The DNA for the CDR3 is TGTGCCTGGAGCCTACCTAGCGGGGGAATAAGCACAGATACGCAGTATTTT. As protein: CAWSLPSGGISTDTQYF.

The V gene is TRBV5-6, the J gene TRBJ2-2; 16 bases map to TRBD2. Trimming at V came to 5 bases and at J to 6 bases, leaving 7 bases not matched to a gene. The CDR3 is made up of 17 amino acids. Per the germline V gene, CDR1 is SGHDT and CDR2 is YYEEEE. The CDR3 DNA follows: TGTGCCAGCAGTCAGGGACTAGCGGGAGGGCCGGCCGGGGAGCTGTTTTTT. Its translation is CASSQGLAGGPAGELFF.

The chain uses TRBV5-6 and TRBJ2-5; 8 nucleotides agree with TRBD1. The J segment lost 5 bases and the V segment lost 3 bases, leaving 6 bases of the junction unmatched. This CDR3 is 14 amino acids long. The germline V gene has CDR1 SGHDT and CDR2 YYEEEE. CDR3: CASSSGGSGETQYF. In DNA form, the CDR3 reads TGTGCCAGCAGCTCAGGGGGCTCAGGGGAGACCCAGTACTTC.

The V gene is TRBV28, the J gene TRBJ2-7; D uncertain. Germline CDR1 is MDHEN and CDR2 is SYDVKM. The germline V and J ends were trimmed by 5 bases and 1 base, with 9 bases remaining between them. The CDR3 covers 13 residues. CDR3 residues: CASSKLDSYEQYF. CDR3 nucleotides: TGTGCCAGCAGTAAACTCGATTCCTACGAGCAGTACTTC.

The chain employs TRBV19 and TRBJ2-2; D is uncertain. The germline gives CDR1 LNHDA, CDR2 SQIVND (reference sequence). Trimming removed 5 bases from V and 0 bases from J, with 7 bases in between. There are 14 residues in the CDR3. CDR3 sequence reads: CASSEATNTGELFF. Written as DNA, the CDR3 is TGTGCCAGTAGTGAGGCTACGAACACCGGGGAGCTGTTTTTT.

The rearrangement joins TRBV6-1 to TRBJ1-5, with D hard to call. CDR3 length: 14 residues. The V gene's germline CDR1 is MNHNS and CDR2 SASEGT. V was clipped by 5 bases and J by 5 bases, with 13 bases between them. The CDR3 region is CASSRQPRDQPQHF. CDR3 bases: TGTGCCAGCAGTCGACAACCCCGAGATCAGCCCCAGCATTTT.

The genes are TRBV12-1 and TRBJ1-2. TRBV12-1 is flagged as a pseudogene. CDR3 length equals 18 residues. This chain's CDR3 is CASSFVPRRGTTFYGYTF. In DNA, the CDR3 is TGTGCCAGCAGCTTTGTCCCCCGGCGGGGCACGACGTTCTATGGCTACACCTTC.

The rearrangement links TRBV28 to TRBJ1-1; 9 bases map to TRBD1. The CDR3 has 13 amino acids. CDR1 and CDR2 from the germline V gene are MDHEN and SYDVKM. V was pared by 8 bases and J by 1 base, with 2 bases of the junction left unmatched. CDR3 residues: CASVGQGNTEAFF. In DNA form, the CDR3 reads TGTGCCAGCGTGGGACAGGGGAACACTGAAGCTTTCTTT.

V and J are TRBV5-1 and TRBJ1-1; the match to TRBD1 covers 7 bases. After removal of 4 bases from V and 0 bases from J, the junction contained 9 bases not matched to a gene. The CDR3 loop spans 16 amino acids. Germline CDR1 SGHRS, CDR2 YFSETQ. Here the CDR3 DNA reads TGCGCCAGCAGCACAAGGGACAGCCTCATGAACACTGAAGCTTTCTTT. This translates into CASSTRDSLMNTEAFF.

V and J are TRBV4-1 and TRBJ1-3, with D perhaps matching TRBD1 (5 bases). CDR3 length: 16 residues. V was shortened by 1 base and J by 2 bases, with 12 bases between the two germline ends. Germline CDR1 is MGHRA and CDR2 is YSYEKL. The DNA of the CDR3 is TGCGCCAGCAGCCAAGTGGGCCAGGGCCCTGGAAACACCATATATTTT. Amino acids: CASSQVGQGPGNTIYF.

The chain uses TRBV28 and TRBJ2-7; 11 positions match TRBD2. Trimming cost V 6 bases and J 3 bases; bases outside gene matches: 7. From germline, CDR1 is MDHEN and CDR2 SYDVKM. The CDR3 has 15 amino acids. CDR3 sequence: CASSSTSGDFYEQYF. CDR3 sequence (DNA): TGTGCCAGCAGCTCGACTAGCGGGGACTTCTACGAGCAGTACTTC. Full variable domain (missing parts from reference TRBV28 and TRBJ2-7): DVKVTQSSRYLVKRTGEKVFLECVQDMDHENMFWYRQDPGLGLRLIYFSYDVKMKEKGDIPEGYSVSREKKERFSLILESASTNQTSMYLCASSSTSGDFYEQYFGPGTRLTVT.

Only a few counts were recorded for this clone. The DNA for the CDR3 is TGTGCCAGCAGTGAAGCGGGGACAGGGACCGAAGCTTTCTTT. This encodes CASSEAGTGTEAFF. This chain links TRBV6-1 with TRBJ1-1, with 9 nucleotides matching TRBD1. Trimming removed 0 bases from V and 8 bases from J; junction bases left unmatched: 4. The CDR3 is 14 residues long. From germline, CDR1 is MNHNS and CDR2 SASEGT.

V usage is TRBV9 and J usage is TRBJ2-7, with 8 bases identical to TRBD2. Unmatched junction bases numbered 10, after V lost 3 bases and J lost 5 bases. CDR1 SGDLS and CDR2 YYNGEE come from the germline V gene. This CDR3 is built from 15 residues. In nucleotides, the CDR3 is TGTGCCAGCAGCGCTCGGAGGGGAGCGGGGGACGAGCAGTACTTC. Its translation: CASSARRGAGDEQYF.

The rearrangement links TRBV6-5 to TRBJ1-1; D remains unclear. CDR1 is MNHEY and CDR2 is SVGAGI in the germline V gene. V dropped 11 bases and J dropped 1 base, with 17 bases sitting between them. This CDR3 region has 14 residues. CDR3: CAVRGSPANTEAFF. CDR3 sequence (DNA): TGTGCCGTCCGAGGCTCCCCGGCGAACACTGAAGCTTTCTTT.

This clone appeared a few times. CDR3 sequence (DNA): TGTGCCAGCAGTTACTCGGGGACAGGGTATGAAAAACTGTTTTTT. It codes for CASSYSGTGYEKLFF. V is TRBV6-5 and J is TRBJ1-4; the match to TRBD1 covers 9 bases. The CDR3 is made up of 15 amino acids. The ends lost 0 bases at V and 6 bases at J; junction bases unmatched: 2. Germline-derived CDR1 and CDR2 are MNHEY and SVGAGI.

V gene TRBV18 combines with J gene TRBJ1-1; TRBD1 aligns across 9 bases. CDR3 length equals 13 residues. Per the germline V gene, CDR1 is KGHSH and CDR2 is LQKENI. The ends lost 4 bases at V and 5 bases at J; junction bases unmatched: 2. The CDR3 coding sequence is TGTGCCAGCTCACGGGACAGGGAAACTGAAGCTTTCTTT. Protein sequence: CASSRDRETEAFF. Drawing the rest from reference TRBV18 and TRBJ1-1, the complete variable domain is NAGVMQNPRHLVRRRGQEARLRCSPMKGHSHVYWYRQLPEEGLKFMVYLQKENIIDESGMPKERFSAEFPKEGPSILRIQQVVRGDSAAYFCASSRDRETEAFFGQGTRLTVV.

The chain links TRBV9 to TRBJ1-2; perhaps TRBD1 as D (6 bases). The length of the CDR3 is 12 residues. Trimming cost V 7 bases and J 4 bases, with 11 bases left between them. Germline assignment: CDR1 SGDLS and CDR2 YYNGEE. The CDR3 bases are TGTGCCAGCCATGACAGGCTCTATGGCTACACCTTC. Its translation is CASHDRLYGYTF.

This clone was observed once. This rearrangement joins TRBV25-1 to TRBJ1-5, with a tentative D call TRBD1 (6 bases). The germline V and J ends were trimmed by 5 bases and 6 bases, with 14 bases remaining between them. From germline, CDR1 is MGHDK and CDR2 SYGVNS. This CDR3 comprises 14 residues. DNA for the CDR3: TGTGCCAGCAGTAGGGCAGGGGATACTCAGCCCCAGCATTTT. Its protein product is CASSRAGDTQPQHF.

The genes are TRBV29-1 and TRBJ1-4; D gene uncertain. Deletions cut 6 bases from V and 8 bases from J, with 10 bases between. This CDR3 is built from 11 residues. CDR1 and CDR2 (germline): SQVTM, ANQGSEA. This CDR3 reads CSVNRREKLFF. CDR3 DNA: TGCAGCGTCAATCGGAGGGAAAAACTGTTTTTT.

The rearrangement joins TRBV2 to TRBJ2-3, with 8 bases aligning to TRBD2. The CDR3 is made up of 15 amino acids. Germline V gene lookup returns CDR1 SNHLY and CDR2 FYNNEI. V lost 8 bases, J lost 2 bases, and 9 bases stayed unmatched. CDR3 DNA: TGTGCCAGCGGATGGCGGGGGGCTCCCACAGATACGCAGTATTTT. Its protein is CASGWRGAPTDTQYF.

The rearrangement links TRBV28 to TRBJ1-5; D may be TRBD1 (5 bases). Germline V gene lookup returns CDR1 MDHEN and CDR2 SYDVKM. V lost 6 bases, J lost 7 bases, and 16 bases lay in between. This CDR3 spans 14 amino acids. Here the CDR3 reads CASSMDKFLQPQHF. The CDR3 coding sequence is TGTGCCAGCAGCATGGACAAATTCTTACAGCCCCAGCATTTT.

As concerns this clone: Sequence at one end of the junction differs from germline and may be a read error. CDR3 protein: CASSKPGQDNEKLFF. As DNA, the CDR3 is TGTGCCAGCAGTAAGCCGGGACAGGACAATGAAAAATTGTTTTTT. This chain connects TRBV6-1 to TRBJ1-4, with TRBD1 matching 8 bases. Germline V CDR1 and CDR2: MNHNS, SASEGT. The CDR3 sequence is 15 residues long.

In nucleotides, the CDR3 is TGCGCCAGCAGCCAGCTCAGCGGTAGCTCCTACGAGCAGTACGTC. Residues: CASSQLSGSSYEQYV. The chain recombines TRBV4-1 with TRBJ2-7; the D gene is possibly TRBD2 (5 bases). The CDR3 extends over 15 amino acids. V lost 3 bases and J 0 bases, leaving 12 bases between the germline ends. Germline loops: CDR1 MGHRA, CDR2 YSYEKL.